This record looks at one T cell receptor beta chain sequence and its context. Looked up from germline, CDR1 is SGDLS and CDR2 is YYNGEE. This CDR3 region has 16 residues. After removal of 1 base from V and 4 bases from J, the junction contained 5 bases not matched to a gene. The record originates from a study of blood T cell repertoires in COVID-19. Study-wide background: Sites across the United States, Italy and Spain contributed samples from acute and convalescent COVID-19. Sample material is recorded as cDNA or gDNA derived from T cells, B-cell-depleted T cells, or PBMCs.

Per the authors' pipeline: Estimation of nucleated cell counts was performed using reference gene primer amplification. Some clones are missing from TCRdb's copy, which holds only in-frame ones; the method was immunoSEQ multiplex PCR. V and J calls and clone size follow that table, whereas D and trimming were derived from the DNA. The data contain about 230,000 clones, around four fifths of them singletons. The rearrangement links TRBV9 to TRBJ2-1, with 10 nucleotides matching TRBD1. The clonotype comes from a woman in her 70s with active or convalescent COVID-19. The sequencing input was peripheral blood. CDR3 nucleotide sequence: TGTGCCAGCAGCGTACAGGGGGGACAGGGGTACAATGAGCAGTTCTTC. The encoded protein is CASSVQGGQGYNEQFF.